Below, 17 T cell receptor beta chains from the same sample are listed, as sequenced in a study of radiotherapy plus CTLA-4 blockade in lung cancer. The table came from immunoSEQ multiplex PCR; TCRdb's copy has only in-frame clones and leaves some out. The sample includes some 94,000 clones, approximately 78% of them seen just once. The sample here was peripheral blood, taken from a patient treated with radiotherapy plus ipilimumab. The receptor source for this set is a human donor with non-small cell lung cancer that progressed on radiotherapy plus ipilimumab.

The V and J genes are TRBV18 and TRBJ2-5; D ambiguous. The germline V and J ends were trimmed by 6 bases and 2 bases, with 4 bases remaining between them. Germline CDR1 reads KGHSH; CDR2 reads LQKENI. The CDR3 has 11 amino acids. The CDR3 DNA reads TGTGCCAGCTCGGGGCAAGAGACCCAGTACTTC. Encoded protein: CASSGQETQYF.

Comment on this clone: An end of the junction differs from the germline gene, which may be a read error. This sequence joins TRBV6-1 and TRBJ1-2, with 7 positions matching TRBD1. The CDR3 extends over 15 amino acids. Germline V gives CDR1 MNHNS, CDR2 SASEGT. Here the CDR3 DNA reads TGTGCCAGCATTGAACAGGGGTCTACCTTGGGTGGCTACACCTTC. Its translation is CASIEQGSTLGGYTF.

The rearrangement joins TRBV7-9 to TRBJ2-5; 10 bases align to TRBD1. This CDR3 is 16 amino acids long. Germline CDR1 and CDR2: SEHNR and FQNEAQ (reference sequence). The ends lost 4 bases at V and 2 bases at J; junction bases unmatched: 7. This CDR3 is CASSSHGTGAQETQYF. The CDR3, as DNA: TGTGCCAGCAGCTCCCACGGGACAGGGGCACAAGAGACCCAGTACTTC.

The V gene is TRBV6-6, the J gene TRBJ2-2; D may correspond to TRBD1 or TRBD2 (5 bases each). The ends were cut back, 4 bases at V and 4 bases at J, with 7 bases in the middle. CDR1 MNHNY and CDR2 SVGAGI come from the germline V gene (reference sequence). The CDR3 runs to 13 residues. The DNA of the CDR3 is TGTGCCAGCAGTTTGGGGGTCACCGGGGAGCTGTTTTTT. Encoded protein: CASSLGVTGELFF.

V is TRBV6-4 and J is TRBJ2-2, with 7 bases that match TRBD2. Per germline, CDR1 MRHNA and CDR2 SNTAGT. V lost 0 bases and J lost 1; bases outside the gene matches: 2. The CDR3 covers 16 residues. The CDR3 loop reads CASSDSKRENTGELFF. CDR3 coding DNA: TGTGCCAGCAGTGACTCGAAGCGGGAGAACACCGGGGAGCTGTTTTTT.

V gene TRBV5-1 combines with J gene TRBJ2-1; 10 positions match TRBD2. The V gene end was trimmed by 4 bases and the J gene end by 0 bases; junction bases not matched to a gene: 16. The CDR3 covers 20 residues. Germline V gene data show CDR1 as SGHRS and CDR2 as YFSETQ. DNA of the CDR3: TGCGCCAGCAGCAATACTTTAGCGGGAGGCTTTACGAGCTCCTACAATGAGCAGTTCTTC. Amino acid sequence: CASSNTLAGGFTSSYNEQFF. Full variable domain (remainder filled in from reference TRBV5-1 and TRBJ2-1): KAGVTQTPRYLIKTRGQQVTLSCSPISGHRSVSWYQQTPGQGLQFLFEYFSETQRNKGNFPGRFSGRQFSNSRSEMNVSTLELGDSALYLCASSNTLAGGFTSSYNEQFFGPGTRLTVL.

This rearrangement joins TRBV5-1 to TRBJ2-1; perhaps D is TRBD1 or TRBD2 (6 bases each). Trimming stripped 3 bases from V and 1 base from J, with 11 bases between. CDR3 size: 15 residues. Per germline, CDR1 SGHRS and CDR2 YFSETQ. The chain's CDR3 is CASSSQGGSYNEQFF. The DNA of the CDR3 is TGCGCCAGCAGCTCCCAAGGGGGGTCCTACAATGAGCAGTTCTTC.

This clone was seen more than once but under ten times. The rearrangement joins TRBV7-9 to TRBJ2-1; 10 bases fit TRBD2. This CDR3 is built from 16 residues. V shed 2 bases, J shed 9 bases, and the junction held 10 bases outside the gene matches. Germline-derived CDR1 and CDR2 are SEHNR and FQNEAQ (reference sequence). For the CDR3, the DNA is TGTGCCAGCAGCTTAAATGCAGCGGGAGGGAGGAGTGAGCAGTTCTTC. This encodes CASSLNAAGGRSEQFF.

This clone occurred a few times. The chain couples TRBV5-4 to TRBJ2-2, with 8 bases identical to TRBD2. Germline-derived CDR1 and CDR2 are SGHNT and YYREEE (reference sequence). This CDR3 contains 16 residues. V lost 2 bases to trimming and J lost 5 bases; unmatched junction nucleotides: 8. CDR3 DNA: TGTGCCAGCAGCTTTGCGGGAGGCCGTGGAACCGGGGAGCTGTTTTTT. Encoded protein: CASSFAGGRGTGELFF.

V is TRBV25-1 and J is TRBJ2-1, with 8 bases that match TRBD2. CDR1 is MGHDK and CDR2 is SYGVNS in the germline V gene. V dropped 4 bases and J dropped 0; count of bases not matched to a gene: 11. CDR3 length: 18 residues. CDR3 sequence: CASSGREGLAVSYNEQFF. In DNA, the CDR3 is TGTGCCAGCAGTGGTCGGGAGGGTCTGGCGGTCTCCTACAATGAGCAGTTCTTC.

This rearrangement joins TRBV7-9 to TRBJ2-4; 7 bases match TRBD2. The ends lost 1 base at V and 15 bases at J; junction bases unmatched: 9. Germline V gene sequence: CDR1 SEHNR, CDR2 FQNEAQ (reference sequence). There are 13 residues in the CDR3. The CDR3 DNA follows: TGTGCCAGCAGCTTAGGCGGGTCCGGGAGGCTGTACTTC. It is translated as CASSLGGSGRLYF.

The sample holds one count of this clone. J is TRBJ2-2 and V is TRBV7-9; D may be TRBD1 (6 bases). The germline V and J ends were trimmed by 5 bases and 3 bases, with 16 bases remaining between them. This CDR3 is built from 16 residues. Germline lookup yields CDR1 SEHNR and CDR2 FQNEAQ (reference sequence). This CDR3 is CASSIWGGGHTGELFF. DNA of the CDR3: TGTGCCAGCAGCATCTGGGGTGGGGGCCACACCGGGGAGCTGTTTTTT.

The V and J genes are TRBV28 and TRBJ2-2; D is possibly TRBD2 (7 bases). Trimming cost V 6 bases and J 6 bases, with 38 bases left between them. Per germline, CDR1 MDHEN and CDR2 SYDVKM. The CDR3 is made up of 22 amino acids. The CDR3 reads CASSPGLGGPRGVVRPPGELFF. CDR3 bases: TGTGCCAGCAGCCCTGGACTAGGAGGACCCAGGGGAGTTGTGAGGCCACCCGGGGAGCTGTTTTTT.

The chain is built from TRBV7-6 and TRBJ2-2, with TRBD1 matching 9 bases. V gave up 5 bases and J gave up 6 bases; unmatched junction bases: 10. The CDR3 length is 16 residues. Germline CDR1 and CDR2: SGHVS and FNYEAQ. CDR3 nucleotides: TGTGCCAGCAGCCGCACAGGGGGCGTTAATCCCGGGGAGCTGTTTTTT. As protein: CASSRTGGVNPGELFF.

This chain links TRBV15 with TRBJ2-5, with unresolved D. Germline V gene lookup returns CDR1 LNHNV and CDR2 YYDKDF (reference sequence). The ends were cut back, 6 bases at V and 5 bases at J, with 16 bases in the middle. The CDR3 is made up of 14 amino acids. CDR3 region: CATRPTYESETQYF. In DNA, the CDR3 is TGTGCCACCAGGCCGACTTACGAGAGTGAGACCCAGTACTTC.

This clone was seen just once. The chain recombines TRBV5-1 with TRBJ2-4, with TRBD1 matching 8 bases. The V gene's germline CDR1 is SGHRS and CDR2 YFSETQ. CDR3 length: 16 residues. Trimming removed 4 bases from V and 0 bases from J; junction bases left unmatched: 6. The CDR3 here is CASSRGQGTAKNIQYF. In nucleotides, the CDR3 is TGCGCCAGCAGCCGTGGACAGGGCACAGCCAAAAACATTCAGTACTTC.

The chain uses TRBV5-1 and TRBJ1-4; D ambiguous. Germline V CDR1 and CDR2: SGHRS, YFSETQ. This CDR3 is 14 amino acids long. Trimming took 0 bases from V and 5 from J, leaving 8 bases between them. CDR3 loop: CASSLGPGNEKLFF. CDR3 in DNA: TGCGCCAGCAGCTTGGGTCCGGGGAATGAAAAACTGTTTTTT.